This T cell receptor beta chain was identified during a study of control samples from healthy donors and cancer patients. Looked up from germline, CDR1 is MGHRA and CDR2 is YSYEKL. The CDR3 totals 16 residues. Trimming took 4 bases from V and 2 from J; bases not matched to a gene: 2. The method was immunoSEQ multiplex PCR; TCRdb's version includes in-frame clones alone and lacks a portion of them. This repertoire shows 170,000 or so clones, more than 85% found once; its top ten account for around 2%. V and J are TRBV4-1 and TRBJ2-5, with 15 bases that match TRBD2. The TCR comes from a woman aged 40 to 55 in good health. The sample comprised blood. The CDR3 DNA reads TGCGCCAGCAGCCGCGGGACTAGCGGGGGGCAAGAGACCCAGTACTTC. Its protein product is CASSRGTSGGQETQYF.